This TCR beta chain derives from a study of identical twins. Study-level points and caveats: Zero-insertion analyses were open to partial confounding by invariant MAIT and iNKT cells. While abundant cord blood beta clonotypes carried fewer insertions, memory repertoires showed no such pattern. Beta out-of-frame sequences displayed a weaker excess of sharing between twins.

The V gene lost 5 bases and the J gene lost 1 base, with 12 bases spanning the gap. Germline V lookup: CDR1 SEHNR, CDR2 FQNEAQ (reference sequence). CDR3 size: 14 residues. This clonotype has just a few counts. The antigen remains unidentified. In TCRdb, the 5' RACE reads were re-called with MiXCR into one record per CDR3 protein. Among 450,000 or so distinct CDR3 sequences, less than 20% were seen once, and the ten largest hold 9.5% to 15%. The sequence was obtained from a man aged 45 to 65 in good health. Sequenced sample: naive T cells sorted from blood. This chain joins TRBV7-9 and TRBJ2-7, with D maybe TRBD2 (6 bases). The CDR3 protein is CASSRSGRSYEQYF. The DNA of the CDR3 is TGTGCCAGCAGCCGTTCAGGGAGGTCCTACGAGCAGTACTTC.